This record looks at one TCR beta chain sequence and its context. This clonotype has a single count. No antigen is known for it. One base away there is no much larger clone; base qualities are not given. A lone read is weak support. Everyone in the donor pool was aged roughly 18 to 40 years, and the pool included 380 or so males and roughly 170 females. Peripheral leukocyte polyA+ RNA was isolated from about 170 liters of pooled peripheral blood. A commercial mRNA preparation from normal human peripheral blood leukocytes pooled from fewer than 600 individuals was used as the starting material. These data are taken from a study of massively parallel sequencing of T cell beta chains (dated by TCRdb to the late 2000s). Study-level background: The study profiled human TCR beta CDR3 diversity in peripheral blood using 5'-RACE, Illumina short-read sequencing and a dedicated short-read assembly strategy.

The research as a whole found: When the data were subsampled, the number of clonotypes climbed linearly as read number increased, indicating that sequencing depth was far from saturation. CDR3 beta length ranged from 21 to 81 nucleotides, peaking at 45 nucleotides. Most clonotypes (about 65% of the roughly 34,000) were supported by a single sequence read, by which apparent diversity could in principle be inflated. A unique TRBV gene could be assigned to only around 23,000 (about 70%) of the clonotypes. Since the RNA was pooled from many donors, the results capture clonotype abundance averaged across the population rather than the repertoire of any individual. Among under 40,000 distinct clonotypes, single-copy clonotypes made up around 59% of clonotypes but only around 18% of assemblies. Preferential PCR amplification of some TRBV and TRBJ sequences may have skewed the reported gene usage frequencies.

These reads were obtained on an Illumina Genome Analyzer II. Two rounds of nested PCR with TRBC1/TRBC2-specific primers yielded a RACE product of about 520 bp, which was gel-purified. First-strand cDNA was made with a TRBC-specific primer plus a template-switching oligonucleotide, which provided a 5' anchor for RACE. Because the RACE amplicon was too long for direct short-read sequencing, the RACE amplicon was concatemerized by ligation and sheared by sonication. PAGE was used to isolate a size fraction of 100 to 300 bp, and that fraction then underwent shotgun sequencing on the Illumina platform. Separate runs on an Illumina GAII yielded 18.8 million 36-nt reads and 21.7 million 50-nt single-end reads. In the source study's methods: The pooled roughly 41,000,000 reads were assembled with iSSAKE using parameters -m 15, -o 2 and -r 0.7. De novo CDR3 beta assemblies were seeded by reads aligning to the ends of Ensembl TRBV gene predictions that carried unmatched junctional bases. Clonotype abundance was estimated from the number of matching assembled contigs rather than from raw read depth. Of the assembled clonotypes, around 2,100 (roughly 5.9%) were found to have in-frame stop codons and were removed, so that approximately 35,000 productive clonotypes were retained. Sanger sequencing of cloned RACE products gave about 300 unique TCR sequences, and 60% to 80% of them were also found in the Illumina assembly. TCRdb's own reprocessing of the public reads used fastp at Q25 and MiXCR and kept productive beta chains. Each CDR3 protein gets just one entry, which takes the most common genes and DNA from the rows behind it. The V and J calls were not made by the authors but by TCRdb's processing. In all, the sample holds roughly 4,000 distinct CDR3 sequences, and around 40% of those were seen once. The ten largest clones represent roughly 2.9% of the sample.

The specimen sequenced was commercial RNA from peripheral blood pooled from many donors. This sequence was found in a pool of human donors in good health; the sample was commercial RNA pooled from many donors.

This receptor carries the CDR3 CASSQGVRGNQPQHF. The sequence in DNA is TGTGCCAGCAGCCAAGGGGTGAGGGGCAATCAGCCCCAGCATTTT. Here the chain combines TRBV4-2 and TRBJ1-5, with the D segment identity uncertain. Trimming takes 1 base from V and 2 bases from J, and the germline ends sit 9 bases apart. The CDR1 and CDR2 encoded by the germline V gene are LGHNA and YNFKEQ. Spanning cysteine to phenylalanine, the CDR3 consists of 15 amino acids. Only CDR3 DNA is held: 45 bases, read in frame from base 1.